At least ten counts were recorded for the clone carrying this TCR beta chain. The antigen remains undetermined. The data stem from a study of T-cell memory formation after mild COVID-19. Turning to the study itself: TCR clustering was largely donor specific. Study-level points and caveats: Day 15 to 85 contracting clones showed balanced CD4/CD8; day 15 to 37 expanders favored CD4+.

From the 5' RACE reads, TCRdb called clonotypes with MiXCR, one entry per CDR3 protein. Counted here are 40,000 to 60,000 distinct CDR3 sequences, over 6.5% occurring once; the ten biggest clones make up 1.4%. This sequence was found in a young man who had mild COVID-19 (a few samples of this study predate the infection). Cell type and time point are not known. What was sequenced was PBMCs or a T cell subset sorted from them (not recorded which).

The chain's CDR3 is CASSRRETQYF. The CDR3 nucleotides read TGTGCCAGCAGTCGCAGAGAGACCCAGTACTTC. The V gene is TRBV12-3 or TRBV12-4, the J gene TRBJ2-5; D is ambiguous. V shed 5 bases and J shed 4 bases, with 5 bases lying between them. The CDR3 runs 11 residues.